The 19 T cell receptor beta chains in this list originate from one sample, sequenced in a study of blood T cell repertoires in COVID-19. Sequenced by immunoSEQ multiplex PCR; TCRdb stores in-frame clones only, minus some. The table lists almost 2,500 clones, roughly nine tenths of them singletons. The sequencing sample was made of peripheral blood. These receptors were obtained from a man in his 70s with active COVID-19.

The rearrangement uses TRBV2 and TRBJ2-1, with D possibly matching TRBD1 (5 bases). This CDR3 spans 13 amino acids. Germline V gives CDR1 SNHLY, CDR2 FYNNEI. Trimming cost V 6 bases and J 2 bases, with 8 bases left between them. The CDR3, as DNA: TGTGCCAGCAGGGACACCACCTACAATGAGCAGTTCTTC. Its translation: CASRDTTYNEQFF.

The rearrangement uses TRBV10-3 and TRBJ1-3; TRBD1 matches 8 bases. CDR3 length equals 16 residues. V shed 7 bases, J shed 4 bases, and the junction held 12 bases outside the gene matches. Germline CDR1 and CDR2: ENHRY and SYGVKD. Here the CDR3 DNA reads TGTGCCATCATGGGTCTGCCGACAGGGGCGGGAAACACCATATATTTT. Translation gives CAIMGLPTGAGNTIYF.

The rearrangement joins TRBV14 to TRBJ1-6, with D unclear. The CDR3 totals 16 residues. V dropped 4 bases and J dropped 2 bases, with 12 bases sitting between them. The germline V gene encodes CDR1 SGHDN and CDR2 FVKESK. The CDR3 coding sequence is TGTGCCAGCAGCCCGCGGGCCCGCACCTATAATTCACCCCTCCACTTT. Translation: CASSPRARTYNSPLHF.

The V gene is TRBV6-5, the J gene TRBJ2-3, with D tentatively TRBD2 (6 bases). The CDR3 sequence is 14 residues long. Looked up from germline, CDR1 is MNHEY and CDR2 is SVGAGI. Trimming removed 2 bases at V and 6 bases at J, with 12 bases between. The DNA for the CDR3 is TGTGCCAGCAGTTACGGAGGGTCCGGGGATACGCAGTATTTT. This codes for CASSYGGSGDTQYF.

This clone showed up just a few times. The rearrangement links TRBV19 to TRBJ2-7; a weak D match, TRBD1 (6 bases). V lost 4 bases to trimming and J lost 0 bases, with 10 bases between them. CDR1 is LNHDA and CDR2 is SQIVND in the germline V gene (reference sequence). The CDR3 has 14 amino acids. CDR3 coding DNA: TGTGCCAGTAGTAGAAACAGGGTCTCCTACGAGCAGTACTTC. Amino acid sequence: CASSRNRVSYEQYF.

The table lists this clone with a count of one. The V and J genes are TRBV5-1 and TRBJ2-1; 14 positions match TRBD2. V was clipped by 4 bases and J by 2 bases; unmatched bases: 5. CDR1 SGHRS and CDR2 YFSETQ come from the germline V gene. This CDR3 region has 17 residues. The CDR3 DNA sequence: TGCGCCAGCAGCCCCGGACTAGCGGGGGGCCCCTACAATGAGCAGTTCTTC. Protein sequence: CASSPGLAGGPYNEQFF.

This chain joins TRBV29-1 and TRBJ2-7; 9 bases fit TRBD2. The CDR3 runs to 13 residues. Germline CDR1 is SQVTM and CDR2 is ANQGSEA. V was clipped by 7 bases and J by 3 bases; unmatched bases: 7. The CDR3 DNA follows: TGCAGCGCTGAGACTAGCGGAGTCTACGAGCAGTACTTC. Translation: CSAETSGVYEQYF.

This rearrangement joins TRBV7-6 to TRBJ2-3; 8 bases are shared with TRBD2. The CDR3 extends over 16 amino acids. V dropped 1 base and J dropped 5; count of bases not matched to a gene: 8. Germline assignment: CDR1 SGHVS and CDR2 FNYEAQ. The CDR3 spells CASSLVSGGPGDTQYF. The CDR3 bases are TGTGCCAGCAGCTTAGTGTCGGGGGGGCCGGGAGATACGCAGTATTTT.

V usage is TRBV3-1 (or the pseudogene TRBV3-2) and J usage is TRBJ2-7; D call uncertain. This CDR3 comprises 13 residues. The V end was cut by 10 bases, the J end by 1 base, with 14 bases between. CDR1 and CDR2 (germline): LGHDT, YNNKEL (reference sequence). Here the CDR3 DNA reads TGTGCCACCCGACCCCTAGGATCCTACGAGCAGTACTTC. Protein sequence: CATRPLGSYEQYF.

V is TRBV7-8 and J is TRBJ2-1; 10 nucleotides align to TRBD2. V was clipped by 5 bases and J by 2 bases; unmatched bases: 6. CDR1 and CDR2 (germline): SGHVS, FQNEAQ. CDR3 length: 16 residues. The CDR3 loop reads CASSTFLAGAYNEQFF. The CDR3 region has the DNA TGTGCCAGCAGCACCTTTCTAGCGGGGGCCTACAATGAGCAGTTCTTC.

The gene calls are TRBV6-4 and TRBJ2-3; a weak D match, TRBD2 (5 bases). Trimming shortened V by 4 bases and J by 5 bases, and 10 bases separated the two germline ends. Germline assignment: CDR1 MRHNA and CDR2 SNTAGT. The CDR3 loop spans 13 amino acids. The CDR3 loop reads CASSVREIDTQYF. The CDR3 DNA reads TGTGCCAGCAGTGTAAGGGAGATAGATACGCAGTATTTT.

The chain employs TRBV27 and TRBJ2-5, with TRBD1 matching 8 bases. V was clipped by 5 bases and J by 5 bases; unmatched bases: 10. Germline V gene data show CDR1 as MNHEY and CDR2 as SMNVEV (reference sequence). The CDR3 covers 15 residues. The CDR3, as DNA: TGTGCCAGCAGTGAAGGACAGGGAATTTTTGAGACCCAGTACTTC. This encodes CASSEGQGIFETQYF.

The chain combines TRBV6-1 with TRBJ2-3; 9 positions agree with TRBD1. Germline trimming cut 7 bases from V and 0 bases from J; bases unmatched to any gene: 17. Germline V gene sequence: CDR1 MNHNS, CDR2 SASEGT. This CDR3 region has 19 residues. The CDR3 bases are TGTGCCAGCATTGATGGGGACAGGGCGATGTTGGATAGCACAGATACGCAGTATTTT. Its protein product is CASIDGDRAMLDSTDTQYF.

This chain connects TRBV6-6 to TRBJ2-2; 11 bases match TRBD2. The CDR3 has 15 residues. Germline trimming cut 2 bases from V and 6 bases from J; bases unmatched to any gene: 2. In germline, CDR1 is MNHNY, CDR2 SVGAGI (reference sequence). CDR3 sequence reads: CASSYTSGRAGELFF. CDR3 DNA: TGTGCCAGCAGTTACACTAGCGGGAGAGCCGGGGAGCTGTTTTTT.

CDR3 sequence reads: CASRPGVISTDTQYF. The CDR3 DNA reads TGTGCCAGCAGGCCCGGGGTTATTAGCACAGATACGCAGTATTTT. This chain connects TRBV5-6 to TRBJ2-3; maybe TRBD2 (5 bases). The CDR3 sequence is 15 residues long. Germline lookup yields CDR1 SGHDT and CDR2 YYEEEE. The V end was cut by 5 bases, the J end by 0 bases, with 13 bases between.

The V and J genes are TRBV5-1 and TRBJ2-2; D call uncertain. V was shortened by 0 bases and J by 6 bases, with 12 bases between the two germline ends. Germline assignment: CDR1 SGHRS and CDR2 YFSETQ. The CDR3 totals 15 residues. DNA of the CDR3: TGCGCCAGCAGCTTGGGGTCCAGTGGCCCCGGGGAGCTGTTTTTT. Its protein is CASSLGSSGPGELFF.

The chain carries TRBV27 and TRBJ2-7, with D possibly TRBD1 on 8 matching bases. The CDR3 is 14 residues long. Germline CDR1 is MNHEY and CDR2 is SMNVEV (reference sequence). Trimming cost V 4 bases and J 5 bases, with 15 bases left between them. The CDR3 DNA reads TGTGCCAGCAGTTCCCGGACAGGGAGGGACGAGCAGTACTTC. Protein product: CASSSRTGRDEQYF.

This rearrangement joins TRBV7-3 to TRBJ1-1, with 9 bases identical to TRBD1. The V gene end was trimmed by 2 bases and the J gene end by 4 bases; junction bases not matched to a gene: 2. There are 14 residues in the CDR3. CDR1 and CDR2 (germline): SGHTA, FQGTGA. CDR3 DNA: TGTGCCAGCAGCTTAGGACAGGGGACCACTGAAGCTTTCTTT. It encodes CASSLGQGTTEAFF.

The chain is built from TRBV4-1 and TRBJ2-5; D is possibly TRBD1 (5 bases). Germline values: CDR1 MGHRA, CDR2 YSYEKL. V was cut by 2 bases and J by 1 base, with 11 bases left in between. This CDR3 spans 15 amino acids. As DNA, the CDR3 is TGCGCCAGCAGCCAACCACAGGAAATCCAAGAGACCCAGTACTTC. Amino acid sequence: CASSQPQEIQETQYF.